Below, one T cell receptor beta chain is given with its context. Assay used: immunoSEQ multiplex PCR; TCRdb lists only in-frame clones, some missing. The sample has about 120,000 clones, approximately 85% seen once. The germline V and J ends were trimmed by 5 bases and 8 bases, with 24 bases remaining between them. Germline CDR1 reads SEHNR; CDR2 reads FQNEAQ (reference sequence). The CDR3 consists of 16 residues. The sample originates from a study of cytotoxic CD8 clonotypes in ibrutinib-treated CLL. Sequenced here: PBMCs, sampled after 24 months of ibrutinib treatment. This sequence was found in a human donor with chronic lymphocytic leukemia. The J gene is TRBJ1-2, the V gene TRBV7-9; tentatively, D is TRBD1 (6 bases). For the CDR3, the DNA is TGTGCCAGCAGCCTAGGACAGTTTGAACGTCCGAAAGGCTACACCTTC. This translates into CASSLGQFERPKGYTF.